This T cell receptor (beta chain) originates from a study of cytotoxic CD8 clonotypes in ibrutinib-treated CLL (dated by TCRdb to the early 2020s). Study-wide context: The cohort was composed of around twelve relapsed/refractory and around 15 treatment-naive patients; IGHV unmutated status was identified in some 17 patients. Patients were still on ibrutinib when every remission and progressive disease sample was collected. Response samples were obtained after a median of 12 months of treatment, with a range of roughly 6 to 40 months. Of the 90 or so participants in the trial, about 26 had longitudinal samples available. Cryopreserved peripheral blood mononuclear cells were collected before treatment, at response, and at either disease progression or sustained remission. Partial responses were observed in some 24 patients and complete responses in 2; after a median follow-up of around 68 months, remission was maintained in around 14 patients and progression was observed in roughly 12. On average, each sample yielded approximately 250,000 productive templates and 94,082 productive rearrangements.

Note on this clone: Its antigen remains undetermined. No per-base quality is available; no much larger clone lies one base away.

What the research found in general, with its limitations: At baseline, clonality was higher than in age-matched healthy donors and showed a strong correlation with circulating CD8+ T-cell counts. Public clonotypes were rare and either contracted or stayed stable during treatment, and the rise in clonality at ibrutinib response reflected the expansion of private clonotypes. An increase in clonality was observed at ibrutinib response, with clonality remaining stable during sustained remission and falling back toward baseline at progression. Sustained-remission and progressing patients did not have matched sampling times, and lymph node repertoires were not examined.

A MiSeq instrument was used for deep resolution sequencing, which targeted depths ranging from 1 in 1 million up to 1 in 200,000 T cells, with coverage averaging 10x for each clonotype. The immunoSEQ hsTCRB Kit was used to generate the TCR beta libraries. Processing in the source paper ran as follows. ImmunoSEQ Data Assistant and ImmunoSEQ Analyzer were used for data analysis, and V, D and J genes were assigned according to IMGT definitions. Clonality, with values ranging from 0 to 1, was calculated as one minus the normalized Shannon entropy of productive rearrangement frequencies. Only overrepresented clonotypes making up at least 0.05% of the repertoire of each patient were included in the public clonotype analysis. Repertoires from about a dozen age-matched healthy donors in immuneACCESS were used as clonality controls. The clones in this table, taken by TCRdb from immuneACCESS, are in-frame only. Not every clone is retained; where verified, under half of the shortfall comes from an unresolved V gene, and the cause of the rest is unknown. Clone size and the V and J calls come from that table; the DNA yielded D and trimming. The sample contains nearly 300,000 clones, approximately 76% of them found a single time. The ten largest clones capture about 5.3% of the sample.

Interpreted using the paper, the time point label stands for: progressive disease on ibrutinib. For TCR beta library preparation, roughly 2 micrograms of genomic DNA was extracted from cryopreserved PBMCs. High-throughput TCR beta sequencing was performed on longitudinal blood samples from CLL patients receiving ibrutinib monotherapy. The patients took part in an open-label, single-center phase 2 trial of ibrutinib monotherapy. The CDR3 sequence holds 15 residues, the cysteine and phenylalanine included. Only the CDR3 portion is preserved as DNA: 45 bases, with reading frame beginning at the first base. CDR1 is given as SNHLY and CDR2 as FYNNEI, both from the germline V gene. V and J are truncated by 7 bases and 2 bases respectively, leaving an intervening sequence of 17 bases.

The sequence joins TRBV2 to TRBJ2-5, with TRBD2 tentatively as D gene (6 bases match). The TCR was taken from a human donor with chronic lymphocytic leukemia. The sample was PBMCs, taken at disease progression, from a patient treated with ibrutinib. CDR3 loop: CASKAGPGRQETQYF. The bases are TGTGCCAGCAAGGCAGGGCCGGGGAGGCAAGAGACCCAGTACTTC. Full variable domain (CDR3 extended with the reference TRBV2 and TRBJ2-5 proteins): EPEVTQTPSHQVTQMGQEVILRCVPISNHLYFYWYRQILGQKVEFLVSFYNNEISEKSEIFDDQFSVERPDGSNFTLKIRSTKLEDSAMYFCASKAGPGRQETQYFGPGTRLLVL.